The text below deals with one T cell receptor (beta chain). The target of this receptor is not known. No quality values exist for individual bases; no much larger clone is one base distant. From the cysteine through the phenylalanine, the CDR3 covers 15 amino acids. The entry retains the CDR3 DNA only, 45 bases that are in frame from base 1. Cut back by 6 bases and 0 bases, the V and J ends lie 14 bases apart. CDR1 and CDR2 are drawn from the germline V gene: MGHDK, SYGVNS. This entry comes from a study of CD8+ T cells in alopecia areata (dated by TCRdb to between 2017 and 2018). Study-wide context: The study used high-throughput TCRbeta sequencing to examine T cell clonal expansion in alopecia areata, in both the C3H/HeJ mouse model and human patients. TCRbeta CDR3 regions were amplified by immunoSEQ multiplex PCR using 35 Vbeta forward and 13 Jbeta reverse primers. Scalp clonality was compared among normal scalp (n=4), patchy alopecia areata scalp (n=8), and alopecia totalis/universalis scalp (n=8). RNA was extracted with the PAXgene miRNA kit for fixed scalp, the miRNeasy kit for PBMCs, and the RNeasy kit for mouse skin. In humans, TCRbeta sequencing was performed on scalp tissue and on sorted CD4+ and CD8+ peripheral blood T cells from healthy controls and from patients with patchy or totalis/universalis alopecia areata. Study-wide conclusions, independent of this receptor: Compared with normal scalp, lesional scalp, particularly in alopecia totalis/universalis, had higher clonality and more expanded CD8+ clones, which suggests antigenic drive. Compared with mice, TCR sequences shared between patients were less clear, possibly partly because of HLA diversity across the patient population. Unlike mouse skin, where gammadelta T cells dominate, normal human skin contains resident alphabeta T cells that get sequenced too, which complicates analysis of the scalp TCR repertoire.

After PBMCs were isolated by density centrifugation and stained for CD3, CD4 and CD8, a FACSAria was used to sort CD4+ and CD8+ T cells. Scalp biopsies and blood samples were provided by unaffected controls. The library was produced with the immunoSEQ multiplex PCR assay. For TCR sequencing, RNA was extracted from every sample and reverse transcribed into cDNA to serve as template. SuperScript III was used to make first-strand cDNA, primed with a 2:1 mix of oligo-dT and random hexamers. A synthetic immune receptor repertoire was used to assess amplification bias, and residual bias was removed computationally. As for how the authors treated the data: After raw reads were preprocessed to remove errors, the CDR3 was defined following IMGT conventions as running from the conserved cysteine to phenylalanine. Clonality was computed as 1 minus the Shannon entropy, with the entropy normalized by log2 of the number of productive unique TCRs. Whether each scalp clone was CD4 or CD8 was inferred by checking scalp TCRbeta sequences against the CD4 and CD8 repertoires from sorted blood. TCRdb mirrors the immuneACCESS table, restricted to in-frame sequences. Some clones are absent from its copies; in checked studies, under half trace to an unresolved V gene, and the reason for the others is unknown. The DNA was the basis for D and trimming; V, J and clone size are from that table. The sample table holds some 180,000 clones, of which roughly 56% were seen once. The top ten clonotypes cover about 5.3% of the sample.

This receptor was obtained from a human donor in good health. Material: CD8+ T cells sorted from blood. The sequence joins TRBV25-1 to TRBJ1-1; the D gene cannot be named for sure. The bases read TGTGCCAGCAGGGGGAACGCTGCCATGAACACTGAAGCTTTCTTT. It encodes CASRGNAAMNTEAFF.